A single sample is the source of the 16 T cell receptor beta chains below, sequenced in a study of PD-1 blockade in classical Hodgkin lymphoma. Sample time point: cycle 4 day 1 (C4D1), after less than 7 weeks of nivolumab. In every patient, relapse followed autologous stem cell transplantation, while exposure to brentuximab vedotin differed. TCRdb keeps only in-frame clones here, not all; method: immunoSEQ multiplex PCR. The table includes roughly 20,000 clones, 70% to 80% detected once. The specimen comprised peripheral blood mononuclear cells (PBMCs), sampled before the fourth cycle of nivolumab. Source of these receptors: a human donor with classical Hodgkin lymphoma.

This sequence joins TRBV15 and TRBJ2-5; no definite D call. V shed 2 bases and J shed 5 bases, with 12 bases lying between them. Germline CDR1 reads LNHNV; CDR2 reads YYDKDF (reference sequence). The length of the CDR3 is 14 residues. CDR3 sequence: CATSRNSGPETQYF. The DNA of the CDR3 is TGTGCCACCAGCAGAAACTCTGGCCCCGAGACCCAGTACTTC.

The chain carries TRBV30 and TRBJ1-3; no definite D call. The CDR3 is made up of 15 amino acids. The V end lost 1 base, the J end lost 5 bases, and 15 bases lay between the germline ends. Germline lookup yields CDR1 GTSNPN and CDR2 SVGIG (reference sequence). CDR3 sequence (DNA): TGTGCCTGGAGTGCCCGAGGAGGGATGCGAAACACCATATATTTT. Amino acids: CAWSARGGMRNTIYF. Together with reference TRBV30 and TRBJ1-3, the CDR3 gives the full variable domain: SQTIHQWPATLVQPVGSPLSLECTVEGTSNPNLYWYRQAAGRGLQLLFYSVGIGQISSEVPQNLSASRPQDRQFILSSKKLLLSDSGFYLCAWSARGGMRNTIYFGEGSWLTVV.

The chain combines TRBV5-4 with TRBJ2-2; 15 nucleotides align to TRBD2. Per the germline V gene, CDR1 is SGHNT and CDR2 is YYREEE (reference sequence). The CDR3 runs 17 residues. V gave up 4 bases and J gave up 7 bases; unmatched junction bases: 8. CDR3 DNA sequence: TGTGCCAGCAGCGCCCGGACTAGCGGGGGGGCGGGCGGGGAGCTGTTTTTT. Its protein product is CASSARTSGGAGGELFF.

The chain uses TRBV5-1 and TRBJ2-2; D may be TRBD1 or TRBD2 (6 bases each). V lost 0 bases, J lost 3 bases, and 18 bases lay in between. The CDR3 sequence is 18 residues long. CDR1 is SGHRS and CDR2 is YFSETQ in the germline V gene. As DNA, the CDR3 is TGCGCCAGCAGCTTGGATATTGCGGCAGGGGACTACACCGGGGAGCTGTTTTTT. Its translation: CASSLDIAAGDYTGELFF.

The chain carries TRBV5-1 and TRBJ2-1, with 13 bases fitting TRBD2. J lost 9 bases, V lost 1 base, and 7 bases had no gene match. The CDR3 is made up of 16 amino acids. Germline-derived CDR1 and CDR2 are SGHRS and YFSETQ. The CDR3 is CASSLRGTSGIGEQFF. CDR3 bases: TGCGCCAGCAGCTTGCGAGGGACTAGCGGGATAGGTGAGCAGTTCTTC.

The gene calls are TRBV2 and TRBJ2-5, with D tentatively TRBD1 (5 bases). This CDR3 comprises 14 residues. Trimming left V 0 bases short and J 5 bases short, with 10 bases between. Germline V CDR1 and CDR2: SNHLY, FYNNEI. The CDR3 DNA follows: TGTGCCAGCAGTGAAGCAGGGGTATCGGAGACCCAGTACTTC. It is translated as CASSEAGVSETQYF. Looking up the rest from reference TRBV2 and TRBJ2-5 gives the full variable domain: EPEVTQTPSHQVTQMGQEVILRCVPISNHLYFYWYRQILGQKVEFLVSFYNNEISEKSEIFDDQFSVERPDGSNFTLKIRSTKLEDSAMYFCASSEAGVSETQYFGPGTRLLVL.

The genes are TRBV5-1 and TRBJ2-5; D is unclear. The CDR3 is 15 residues long. The V gene lost 0 bases and the J gene lost 0 bases, with 9 bases spanning the gap. The germline V gene encodes CDR1 SGHRS and CDR2 YFSETQ. CDR3 nucleotide sequence: TGCGCCAGCAGCTTGGCCGTTGGGTACCAAGAGACCCAGTACTTC. This sequence encodes CASSLAVGYQETQYF.

The chain employs TRBV7-8 and TRBJ2-5; D might be TRBD1 (5 bases). Trimming cost V 1 base and J 2 bases, with 14 bases left between them. The CDR3 loop spans 16 amino acids. Germline V lookup: CDR1 SGHVS, CDR2 FQNEAQ. CDR3 coding DNA: TGTGCCAGCAGCTTAGTGGGCTCAGGGTTACAAGAGACCCAGTACTTC. It specifies CASSLVGSGLQETQYF. Using reference TRBV7-8 and TRBJ2-5 for the parts outside the CDR3, the full variable domain is GAGVSQSPRYKVAKRGQDVALRCDPISGHVSLFWYQQALGQGPEFLTYFQNEAQLDKSGLPSDRFFAERPEGSVSTLKIQRTQQEDSAVYLCASSLVGSGLQETQYFGPGTRLLVL.

This clone was counted once. This chain joins TRBV6-1 and TRBJ1-5, with unresolved D. The CDR3 loop spans 15 amino acids. V was clipped by 3 bases and J by 3 bases, with 12 bases between them. Germline loops: CDR1 MNHNS, CDR2 SASEGT. The CDR3 reads CASSDPSRANQPQHF. The CDR3, as DNA: TGTGCCAGCAGTGATCCGTCTCGGGCCAATCAGCCCCAGCATTTT.

In this sample, this clone turned up a few times. This chain uses TRBV7-2 with TRBJ2-1, with D maybe TRBD1 (5 bases). CDR3 length: 15 residues. V lost 4 bases and J lost 3, with 13 bases in between. Germline-derived CDR1 and CDR2 are SGHTA and FQGNSA. The CDR3 DNA sequence: TGTGCCAGCAGCTCTGCAGGGTCTGTCTACAATGAGCAGTTCTTC. Translated: CASSSAGSVYNEQFF.

This clone was counted a single time. The rearrangement links TRBV11-2 to TRBJ2-7; unclear D gene. Trimming cost V 0 bases and J 1 base, with 7 bases left between them. The CDR3 covers 14 residues. Germline V gives CDR1 SGHAT, CDR2 FQNNGV. In DNA, the CDR3 is TGTGCCAGCAGCTTAGAGCGGATTTCCTACGAGCAGTACTTC. Translating gives CASSLERISYEQYF.

The chain has TRBV6-9 and TRBJ1-4; a weak D match, TRBD1 (5 bases). CDR1 is MNHGY and CDR2 is SVAAGI in the germline V gene. V gave up 5 bases and J gave up 0 bases, with 16 bases separating them. This CDR3 is 17 amino acids long. CDR3 sequence reads: CASSPSRGQATNEKLFF. The DNA for the CDR3 is TGTGCCAGCAGTCCGTCGAGGGGTCAGGCAACTAATGAAAAACTGTTTTTT.

The V call is TRBV19, the J call TRBJ2-1; tentatively, D is TRBD2 (5 bases). Trimming pared 3 bases from V and 4 bases from J, leaving 10 bases between. The germline CDR1 and CDR2 sequences are LNHDA and SQIVND (reference sequence). The CDR3 consists of 14 residues. For the CDR3, the DNA is TGTGCCAGTAGTATCCCCGGGGAGTACAATGAGCAGTTCTTC. It yields the protein CASSIPGEYNEQFF.

The chain is built from TRBV4-2 and TRBJ1-6, with 10 nucleotides matching TRBD1. The CDR3 is 19 amino acids. Germline V gene sequence: CDR1 LGHNA, CDR2 YNFKEQ. After removal of 0 bases from V and 9 bases from J, the junction contained 14 bases not matched to a gene. CDR3 loop: CASSQDLGQGYVGGSPLHF. Here the CDR3 DNA reads TGTGCCAGCAGCCAAGATCTGGGACAGGGGTACGTTGGAGGTTCACCCCTCCACTTT.

This clone was detected only once. The chain employs TRBV18 and TRBJ1-2, with 7 bases that match TRBD1. V dropped 4 bases and J dropped 2; count of bases not matched to a gene: 1. Germline loops: CDR1 KGHSH, CDR2 LQKENI. There are 13 residues in the CDR3. CDR3 residues: CASSLGQNYGYTF. In DNA, the CDR3 is TGTGCCAGCTCACTGGGACAGAACTATGGCTACACCTTC.

This chain links TRBV28 with TRBJ1-5; D gene unclear. The CDR3 is 12 amino acids. V gave up 5 bases and J gave up 4 bases, with 6 bases separating them. The germline gives CDR1 MDHEN, CDR2 SYDVKM. This CDR3 is CASSGINQPQHF. As DNA, the CDR3 is TGTGCCAGCAGTGGAATAAATCAGCCCCAGCATTTT.